A selection of T cell receptor beta chains follows, all from one sample in a study of beta chain features in type 1 diabetes. The method was immunoSEQ multiplex PCR; TCRdb's version includes in-frame clones alone and lacks a portion of them. The data hold around 280,000 clones, with about 15% observed a single time. Input material: naive CD4+ T cells from blood. All receptors derive from a man younger than 30 with type 1 diabetes. CDR3s include the opening cysteine and the closing phenylalanine or tryptophan. The order of the fields is CDR3 DNA, CDR3 protein, clone size, J gene, V gene, D gene. The D gene is left open where the match is weak. A clone size is listed for some rows: how often the clone was seen (once, few, many), or a class if it is expanded.

CDR3 DNA: TGTGCCAGCAGCTTATCGGGGGGCTGGTACGAGCAGTACTTC
CDR3 protein: CASSLSGGWYEQYF
clone size: once
J gene: TRBJ2-7
V gene: TRBV11-2
D gene: -

CDR3 DNA: TGCGCCAGCAGCTCTCAAACAGGGAGAACTGAAGCTTTCTTT
CDR3 protein: CASSSQTGRTEAFF
clone size: -
J gene: TRBJ1-1
V gene: TRBV5-1
D gene: -

CDR3 DNA: TGTGCCAGTAGTGATCGACACGCCGACAATCAGCCCCAGCATTTT
CDR3 protein: CASSDRHADNQPQHF
clone size: few
J gene: TRBJ1-5
V gene: TRBV19
D gene: -

CDR3 DNA: TGCGCCAGCAGCTTGGTCGGGGGGCGCCCCCAAGGCTACACCTTC
CDR3 protein: CASSLVGGRPQGYTF
clone size: -
J gene: TRBJ1-2
V gene: TRBV5-1
D gene: -

CDR3 DNA: TGTGCCAGTAGTACTCGTCGGGGAGGGGACACTGAAGCTTTCTTT
CDR3 protein: CASSTRRGGDTEAFF
clone size: few
J gene: TRBJ1-1
V gene: TRBV19
D gene: -

CDR3 DNA: TGTGCCAGCAGCCTCGGGACAGGGGTTAATGAAAAACTGTTTTTT
CDR3 protein: CASSLGTGVNEKLFF
clone size: -
J gene: TRBJ1-4
V gene: TRBV5-4
D gene: TRBD1

CDR3 DNA: TGTGCCAGCAGCCGATCGACTAGCGGAATCTCCTACGAGCAGTACTTC
CDR3 protein: CASSRSTSGISYEQYF
clone size: -
J gene: TRBJ2-7
V gene: TRBV5-4
D gene: TRBD2

CDR3 DNA: TGTGCCAGCTCACCCGGGAGGGAAAGGGGTCAGCCCCAGCATTTT
CDR3 protein: CASSPGRERGQPQHF
clone size: -
J gene: TRBJ1-5
V gene: TRBV18
D gene: -

CDR3 DNA: TGCGCCAGCAGCCAATGGGGAGGACAGGGTGATGGCTACACCTTC
CDR3 protein: CASSQWGGQGDGYTF
clone size: few
J gene: TRBJ1-2
V gene: TRBV4-3
D gene: TRBD1

CDR3 DNA: TGTGCCAGCAGCTTAGTGCCAGTTATTACAATTGAGCAGTTCTTC
CDR3 protein: CASSLVPVITIEQFF
clone size: few
J gene: TRBJ2-1
V gene: TRBV11-2
D gene: -

CDR3 DNA: TGTGCCAGCAGCTTAGCGCAAGGGGGCCAACAGTACTTC
CDR3 protein: CASSLAQGGQQYF
clone size: few
J gene: TRBJ2-7
V gene: TRBV7-2
D gene: TRBD1

CDR3 DNA: TGTGCCAGCAGCGAGCCCAGAAGCGGGAGGTATGATTTT
CDR3 protein: CASSEPRSGRYDF
clone size: -
J gene: TRBJ2-3
V gene: TRBV9
D gene: TRBD2

CDR3 DNA: TGTGCCACCAGCAGAAGGGAGCGGAGTGAGCAGTTCTTC
CDR3 protein: CATSRRERSEQFF
clone size: -
J gene: TRBJ2-1
V gene: TRBV15
D gene: -

CDR3 DNA: TGTGCCAGCAGTGAAGGGGGCAGGGGGAGCTCCTACGAGCAGTACTTC
CDR3 protein: CASSEGGRGSSYEQYF
clone size: -
J gene: TRBJ2-7
V gene: TRBV25-1
D gene: TRBD1

CDR3 DNA: TGCGCCAGCAGCCACCTAACCGGACTAGCGGGTGAGACCCAGTACTTC
CDR3 protein: CASSHLTGLAGETQYF
clone size: few
J gene: TRBJ2-5
V gene: TRBV4-1
D gene: TRBD2

CDR3 DNA: TGTGCCAGCTCAAGACGGACAGGTGTGCCCAGGGAGACCCAGTACTTC
CDR3 protein: CASSRRTGVPRETQYF
clone size: -
J gene: TRBJ2-5
V gene: TRBV18
D gene: TRBD1

CDR3 DNA: TGTGCCAGCACTCGACTAACGGGGGACGAGCAGTACTTC
CDR3 protein: CASTRLTGDEQYF
clone size: once
J gene: TRBJ2-7
V gene: TRBV2
D gene: -

CDR3 DNA: TGTGCCAGCATCCCGGCTAGGGGGCCTGGGGCCAACGTCCTGACTTTC
CDR3 protein: CASIPARGPGANVLTF
clone size: -
J gene: TRBJ2-6
V gene: TRBV5-6
D gene: TRBD1

CDR3 DNA: TGTGCCAGCAGCTTGCCAGGCCCGATGAACACTGAAGCTTTCTTT
CDR3 protein: CASSLPGPMNTEAFF
clone size: -
J gene: TRBJ1-1
V gene: TRBV5-4
D gene: -

CDR3 DNA: TGTGCCAGCAGCCGGGGGGCCAGGTGGGGCTCTGTAGAGACCCAGTACTTC
CDR3 protein: CASSRGARWGSVETQYF
clone size: -
J gene: TRBJ2-5
V gene: TRBV7-2
D gene: -

CDR3 DNA: TGTGCCAGCAGCACAAGGACAGGAGGACAAGAGACCCAGTACTTC
CDR3 protein: CASSTRTGGQETQYF
clone size: few
J gene: TRBJ2-5
V gene: TRBV7-2
D gene: TRBD1

CDR3 DNA: TGTGCCAGCAGCTTCCCGACAGGATCCCACTCAAACACCATATATTTT
CDR3 protein: CASSFPTGSHSNTIYF
clone size: -
J gene: TRBJ1-3
V gene: TRBV7-9
D gene: -

CDR3 DNA: TGTGCCAGCAGCCGGGCAGGGGTCGAGCAGTACTTC
CDR3 protein: CASSRAGVEQYF
clone size: few
J gene: TRBJ2-7
V gene: TRBV7-9
D gene: -

CDR3 DNA: TGTGCCAGCAGTTTATTGGACAGAAATGAGCAGTTCTTC
CDR3 protein: CASSLLDRNEQFF
clone size: few
J gene: TRBJ2-1
V gene: TRBV28
D gene: -

CDR3 DNA: TGTGCCAGCAGACCATTCGGGGGTGCCACAGATACGCAGTATTTT
CDR3 protein: CASRPFGGATDTQYF
clone size: -
J gene: TRBJ2-3
V gene: TRBV6-5
D gene: -

CDR3 DNA: TGTGCCAGCAGCTTACACGGGTACATCTCCTACGAGCAGTACTTC
CDR3 protein: CASSLHGYISYEQYF
clone size: -
J gene: TRBJ2-7
V gene: TRBV7-9
D gene: -

CDR3 DNA: TGCGCCAGCAGCTGGGGGGGCTACGAGCAGTACTTC
CDR3 protein: CASSWGGYEQYF
clone size: few
J gene: TRBJ2-7
V gene: TRBV5-1
D gene: TRBD2

CDR3 DNA: TGTGCCAGCAGCTTATACGAGGGCAATCAGCCCCAGCATTTT
CDR3 protein: CASSLYEGNQPQHF
clone size: -
J gene: TRBJ1-5
V gene: TRBV7-2
D gene: -

CDR3 DNA: TGTGCCAGCAGTGAAAGGGGGCTCTACGATGAGCAGTTCTTC
CDR3 protein: CASSERGLYDEQFF
clone size: -
J gene: TRBJ2-1
V gene: TRBV25-1
D gene: TRBD1

CDR3 DNA: TGCGCCAGCAGCCAAGAGCAGGAAAGTCAGCCCCAGCATTTT
CDR3 protein: CASSQEQESQPQHF
clone size: few
J gene: TRBJ1-5
V gene: TRBV4-1
D gene: -

CDR3 DNA: TGTGCCAGCAGCGTACTTCCCAGAACCAATGAGCAGTTCTTC
CDR3 protein: CASSVLPRTNEQFF
clone size: -
J gene: TRBJ2-1
V gene: TRBV9
D gene: -

CDR3 DNA: TGTGCCAGCAGCTTTGCGGGAGTCTACGAGCAGTACTTC
CDR3 protein: CASSFAGVYEQYF
clone size: -
J gene: TRBJ2-7
V gene: TRBV7-8
D gene: TRBD2

CDR3 DNA: TGTGCCAGCAGCCTCAGTTCCTACGAGCAGTACTTC
CDR3 protein: CASSLSSYEQYF
clone size: -
J gene: TRBJ2-7
V gene: TRBV28
D gene: -

CDR3 DNA: TGCAGCGTTGTAAAACCCCCAGACTACAATGAGCAGTTCTTC
CDR3 protein: CSVVKPPDYNEQFF
clone size: -
J gene: TRBJ2-1
V gene: TRBV29-1
D gene: -

CDR3 DNA: TGCAGCGTTGAGCGGGGGCTAGCGTCAAACAATGAGCAGTTCTTC
CDR3 protein: CSVERGLASNNEQFF
clone size: -
J gene: TRBJ2-1
V gene: TRBV29-1
D gene: -

CDR3 DNA: TGTGCCAGCAGCCACCGGGACAGTACCTACGAGCAGTACTTC
CDR3 protein: CASSHRDSTYEQYF
clone size: few
J gene: TRBJ2-7
V gene: TRBV7-2
D gene: TRBD1

CDR3 DNA: TGTGCCAGCAGTGAGGGAGGGCCAGAGCAGTACTTC
CDR3 protein: CASSEGGPEQYF
clone size: few
J gene: TRBJ2-7
V gene: TRBV6-6
D gene: TRBD2

CDR3 DNA: TGTGCCAGCAGCTTAGCGCTAGCGGGGCAAGAGACCCAGTACTTC
CDR3 protein: CASSLALAGQETQYF
clone size: -
J gene: TRBJ2-5
V gene: TRBV11-2
D gene: TRBD2

CDR3 DNA: TGTGCTAGTGGTTTGATCCCAGGGGGCAACACCGGGGAGCTGTTTTTT
CDR3 protein: CASGLIPGGNTGELFF
clone size: few
J gene: TRBJ2-2
V gene: TRBV12-5
D gene: TRBD1

CDR3 DNA: TGTGCCTGGAGTGCGTTACGGAACAGGGGGCGGAATTCACCCCTCCACTTT
CDR3 protein: CAWSALRNRGRNSPLHF
clone size: -
J gene: TRBJ1-6
V gene: TRBV30
D gene: TRBD1

CDR3 DNA: TGTGCCAGCTCACGGGACAGGGGTTCCTACAATGAGCAGTTCTTC
CDR3 protein: CASSRDRGSYNEQFF
clone size: -
J gene: TRBJ2-1
V gene: TRBV18
D gene: TRBD1